This TCR beta chain was profiled in a study of a mutant IDH1 vaccine in newly diagnosed glioma. The overall study: The study held visit V12 at week 35 and visit V13 at week 47. Study results and caveats: Immune responses induced by the vaccine were seen in just over 90% of patients, spanning multiple MHC alleles.

On this clone itself: Antigen specificity is unknown.

The CDR3 contains 16 residues. Looked up from germline, CDR1 is LGHNA and CDR2 is YNFKEQ. Trimming removed 3 bases from V and 5 bases from J; junction bases left unmatched: 6. Documented time point: week 35, safety follow-up. The investigators gave 300 ug of mutant IDH1 20-mer peptide in each vaccine dose, together with topical imiquimod. Clones were sequenced by immunoSEQ multiplex PCR, and TCRdb holds only the in-frame ones, with some missing. The table has around 57,000 clones, roughly 80% seen once. V and J are TRBV4-2 and TRBJ2-5; TRBD2 matches at 13 bases. The sample consisted of PBMCs, taken from a glioma patient whose treatment included an IDH1 peptide vaccine. This TCR derives from a young man with glioma. CDR3 region: CASSQTGTSGAETQYF. CDR3 DNA: TGTGCCAGCAGCCAGACCGGGACTAGCGGGGCCGAGACCCAGTACTTC.